This T cell receptor (beta chain) was sequenced in a study of T cell repertoires in cytomegalovirus infection. Study in general: Both CMV infection and a matching HLA type were indicated by public TCR beta signatures.

Via MiXCR, TCRdb re-called the reads, giving one row per CDR3 protein. The repertoire holds around 230,000 distinct CDR3 sequences, around 6.4% seen once, with more than 5.5% in the top ten. Points from the study as a whole: There were carriers of CMV plus the relevant HLA, and cumulative public TCR beta family frequency identified them. HLA-C-restricted, CMV-specific TCR beta clonotypes were dominant ex vivo.

This clonotype has just a few counts. What it binds is unknown. J gave up 3 bases and V 4 bases, and 6 bases lay outside the gene matches. Germline loops: CDR1 SQVTM, CDR2 ANQGSEA. The CDR3 consists of 14 residues. J is TRBJ2-4 and V is TRBV29-1; 7 bases are a match to TRBD1. The source is a human donor in good health (CMV status not recorded). Some clones in this sample may be carry-over from other donors' samples. Sequencing was done on a sample of PBMCs. The CDR3 loop is CSVVGDRRKNIQYF. For the CDR3, the DNA is TGCAGCGTTGTTGGGGACAGACGCAAAAACATTCAGTACTTC.